This T cell receptor (beta chain) appears in the sequencing data of a study of T cells after yellow fever vaccination. The study's findings and limits: Primary-vaccination clones mostly resurfaced post-booster (around 95% CD4, roughly 90% CD8). A weaker but faster secondary response was observed, peaking on day 5 versus 15. Abundant clonotypes (contaminants from the bulk population) could be present in FACS-sorted repertoires.

TCRdb fed the 5' RACE reads into MiXCR, producing one record per CDR3 protein. The repertoire has hundreds of thousands of distinct CDR3 sequences, more than 9% of them found once; the top ten carry just under 15%. Notes on this clonotype: The antigen remains unidentified.

V shed 4 bases and J shed 0 bases, with 13 bases lying between them. The CDR3 covers 15 residues. CDR1 is GTSNPN and CDR2 is SVGIG in the germline V gene (reference sequence). This sequence was found in a man aged 30 to 39 who received the YFV17D yellow fever vaccine. Sequencing was performed on PBMCs, taken on the day of the yellow fever booster vaccination. The chain combines TRBV30 with TRBJ2-1; D unresolved. The CDR3 nucleotides are TGTGCCTGGAAGCGCCCCACCAGCTCCTACAATGAGCAGTTCTTC. Protein: CAWKRPTSSYNEQFF.